This TCR beta chain was retrieved from a study of blood T cell repertoires in COVID-19 (dated by TCRdb to 2018 to 2021). For the study in its entirety: Samples covering the acute and convalescent phases of COVID-19 were provided by collaborators in the United States, Italy and Spain. The repertoires were made available in a free public database intended to serve as a resource for research on the immune response to SARS-CoV-2. Nearly every sample came with metadata listing a de-identified subject ID, COVID-19 status, age in years and sex. The material from the prospective study consisted of cDNA or gDNA derived from T cells, B-cell-depleted T cells, or PBMCs. Samples came from the ongoing ImmuneRACE study (first 160 participants) plus 1,254 subjects from 6 global collaborators. HLA class I and class II types, where available, came from metadata supplied by the sample provider rather than from assay-based typing. Subjects who had been exposed to COVID-19, were actively infected with it, or had recovered from it provided the deeply sampled blood TCRbeta repertoires that made up the dataset. Study-wide findings and limitations: The quantity of clinical and demographic metadata differed by source and by participant and was supplied without curation.

TCRbeta CDR3 regions were amplified from genomic DNA by means of the immunoSEQ Assay, a bias-controlled multiplex PCR. In the source study's methods: The number of nucleated cells in each sample was estimated by amplification of reference gene primers within the assay. To quantify the absolute abundance of each unique TCRbeta CDR3 rearrangement, sequence reads were collapsed and filtered. For each sample, productive Simpson clonality was calculated as the square root of Simpson's diversity index over productive rearrangements. TCRdb obtained this table from immuneACCESS and retained in-frame rearrangements with V and J assigned. These tables miss some clones; where compared with another copy, unresolved V genes account for less than half of the shortfall, and the remainder is unexplained. V and J calls and clone size are given by that table; D and trimming were obtained from the DNA. The sample table contains roughly 100,000 clones; only one count was recorded for 81% of them. The top ten constitute around 27% of the sample.

V is reduced by 3 bases and J by 3 bases, leaving a spacing of 7 bases between them. CDR1 and CDR2 are drawn from the germline V gene: SGHDT, YYEEEE. Taken from cysteine to phenylalanine, the CDR3 has 12 residues. The CDR3 DNA has 36 bases and is translated from base 1. The sample holds a few counts of this clone. Its antigen remains unidentified. No base quality values were provided; no much bigger clone lies one nucleotide off. Each collaborating institution followed its own protocols to collect whole blood in K2EDTA tubes. For TCRbeta analysis, collaborators shipped samples in one of three forms: frozen whole blood, isolated PBMCs, or DNA extracted from either of those sample types.

The material sequenced was peripheral blood. This receptor was taken from an elderly man with active or convalescent COVID-19. Recombination linked TRBV5-6 to TRBJ2-7; TRBD1 is a weak D gene call, 5 bases matching. The sequenced DNA: TGTGCCAGCAGCTCAGACAGCTACGAGCAGTACTTC. This yields the protein CASSSDSYEQYF.